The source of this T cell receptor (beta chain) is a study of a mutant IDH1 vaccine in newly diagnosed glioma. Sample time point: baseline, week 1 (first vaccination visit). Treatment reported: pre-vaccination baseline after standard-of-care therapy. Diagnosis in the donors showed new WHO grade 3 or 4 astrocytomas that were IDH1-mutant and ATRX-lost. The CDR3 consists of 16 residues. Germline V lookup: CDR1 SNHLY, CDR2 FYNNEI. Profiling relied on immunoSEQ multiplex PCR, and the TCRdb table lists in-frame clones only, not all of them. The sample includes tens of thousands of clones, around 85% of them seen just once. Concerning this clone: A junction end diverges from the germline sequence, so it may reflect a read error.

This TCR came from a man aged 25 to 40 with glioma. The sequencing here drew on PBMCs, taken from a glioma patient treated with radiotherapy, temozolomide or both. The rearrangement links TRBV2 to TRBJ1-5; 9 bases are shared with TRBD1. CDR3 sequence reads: CASSPQGAISDQPQHF. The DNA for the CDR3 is TGTGCCAGCAGTCCACAGGGGGCGATTAGCGATCAGCCCCAGCATTTT.